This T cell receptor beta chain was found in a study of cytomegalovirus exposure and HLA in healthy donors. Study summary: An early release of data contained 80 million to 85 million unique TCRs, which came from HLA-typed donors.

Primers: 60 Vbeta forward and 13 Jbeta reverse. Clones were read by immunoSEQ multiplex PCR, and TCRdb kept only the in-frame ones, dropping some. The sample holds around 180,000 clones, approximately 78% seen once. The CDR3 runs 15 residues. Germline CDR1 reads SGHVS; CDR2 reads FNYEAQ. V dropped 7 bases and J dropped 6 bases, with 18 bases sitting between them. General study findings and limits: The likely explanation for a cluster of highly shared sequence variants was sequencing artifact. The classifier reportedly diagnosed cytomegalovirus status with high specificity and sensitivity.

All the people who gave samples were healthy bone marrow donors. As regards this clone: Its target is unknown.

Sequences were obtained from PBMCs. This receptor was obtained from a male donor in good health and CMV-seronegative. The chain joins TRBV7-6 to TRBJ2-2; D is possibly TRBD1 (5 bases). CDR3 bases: TGTGCCAGCACCACACCTGGGAAGGGGCCCGGGGAGCTGTTTTTT. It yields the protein CASTTPGKGPGELFF.